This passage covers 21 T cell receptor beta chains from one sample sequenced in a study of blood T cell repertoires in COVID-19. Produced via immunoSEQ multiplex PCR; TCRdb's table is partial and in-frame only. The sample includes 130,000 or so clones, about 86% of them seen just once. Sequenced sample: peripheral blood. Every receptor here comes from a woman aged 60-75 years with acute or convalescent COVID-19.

CDR3 loop: CASSQVGTSGALVTQYF. In DNA, the CDR3 is TGCGCCAGCAGCCAAGTCGGGACTAGCGGAGCCCTGGTGACCCAGTACTTC. The chain is built from TRBV4-1 and TRBJ2-5; 11 bases line up with TRBD2. Trimming at V came to 1 base and at J to 7 bases, leaving 11 bases not matched to a gene. The CDR3 sequence is 17 residues long. The germline CDR1 and CDR2 sequences are MGHRA and YSYEKL.

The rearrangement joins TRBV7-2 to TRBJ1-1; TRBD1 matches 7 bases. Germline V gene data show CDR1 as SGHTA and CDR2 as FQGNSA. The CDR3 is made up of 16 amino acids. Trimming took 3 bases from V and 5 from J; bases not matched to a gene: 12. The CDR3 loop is CASSFQIGGAGTEAFF. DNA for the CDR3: TGTGCCAGCAGCTTTCAAATAGGGGGCGCGGGGACTGAAGCTTTCTTT.

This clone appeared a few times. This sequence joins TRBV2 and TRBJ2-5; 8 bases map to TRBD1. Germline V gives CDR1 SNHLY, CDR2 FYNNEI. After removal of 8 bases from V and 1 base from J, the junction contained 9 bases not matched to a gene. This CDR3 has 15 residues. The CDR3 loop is CASGRQGASQETQYF. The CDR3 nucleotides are TGTGCCAGCGGAAGGCAGGGGGCTTCCCAAGAGACCCAGTACTTC.

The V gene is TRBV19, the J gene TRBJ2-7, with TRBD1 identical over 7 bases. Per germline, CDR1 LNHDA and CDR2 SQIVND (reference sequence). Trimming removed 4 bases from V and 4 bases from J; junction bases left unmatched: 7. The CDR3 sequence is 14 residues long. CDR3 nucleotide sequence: TGTGCCAGTAGTAAGGGGACAGACCGATACGAGCAGTACTTC. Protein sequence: CASSKGTDRYEQYF. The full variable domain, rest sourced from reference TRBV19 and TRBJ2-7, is DGGITQSPKYLFRKEGQNVTLSCEQNLNHDAMYWYRQDPGQGLRLIYYSQIVNDFQKGDIAEGYSVSREKKESFPLTVTSAQKNPTAFYLCASSKGTDRYEQYFGPGTRLTVT.

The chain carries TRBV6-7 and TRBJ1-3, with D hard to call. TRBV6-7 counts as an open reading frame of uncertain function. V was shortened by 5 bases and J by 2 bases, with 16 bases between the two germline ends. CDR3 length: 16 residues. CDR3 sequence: CASSNPPGFTGNTIYF. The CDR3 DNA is TGTGCCAGCAGTAATCCCCCCGGGTTTACTGGAAACACCATATATTTT.

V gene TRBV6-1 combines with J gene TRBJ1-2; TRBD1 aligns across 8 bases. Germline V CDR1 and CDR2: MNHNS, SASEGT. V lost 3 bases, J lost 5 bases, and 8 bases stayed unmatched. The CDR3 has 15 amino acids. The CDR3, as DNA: TGTGCCAGCAGTGATGCCGGCCGACAGGGGTATGGCTACACCTTC. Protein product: CASSDAGRQGYGYTF.

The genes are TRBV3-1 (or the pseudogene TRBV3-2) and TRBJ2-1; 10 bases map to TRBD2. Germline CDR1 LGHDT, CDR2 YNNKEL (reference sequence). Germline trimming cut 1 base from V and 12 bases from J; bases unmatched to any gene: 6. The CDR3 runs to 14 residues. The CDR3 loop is CASSQANSGGLQFF. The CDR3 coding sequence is TGTGCCAGCAGCCAAGCCAATAGCGGGGGGTTGCAGTTCTTC.

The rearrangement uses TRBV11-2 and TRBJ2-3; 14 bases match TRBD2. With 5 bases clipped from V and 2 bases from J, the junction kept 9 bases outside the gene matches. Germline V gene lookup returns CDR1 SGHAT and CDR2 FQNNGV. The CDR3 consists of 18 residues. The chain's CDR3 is CASSTGWTSGGFTDTQYF. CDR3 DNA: TGTGCCAGCAGCACGGGCTGGACTAGCGGGGGGTTCACAGATACGCAGTATTTT.

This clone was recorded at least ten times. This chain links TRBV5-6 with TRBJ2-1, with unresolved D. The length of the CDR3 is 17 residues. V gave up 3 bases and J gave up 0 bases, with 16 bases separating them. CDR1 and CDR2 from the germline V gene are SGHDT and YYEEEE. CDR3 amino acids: CASSSDDWLSSYNEQFF. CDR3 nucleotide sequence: TGTGCCAGCAGCTCGGATGACTGGCTAAGCTCCTACAATGAGCAGTTCTTC.

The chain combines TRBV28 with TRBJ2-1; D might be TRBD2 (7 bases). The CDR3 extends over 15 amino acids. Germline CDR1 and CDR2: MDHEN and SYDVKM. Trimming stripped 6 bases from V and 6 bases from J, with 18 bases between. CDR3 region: CASSHAGGGTNEQFF. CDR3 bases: TGTGCCAGCAGCCATGCTGGGGGGGGCACCAATGAGCAGTTCTTC.

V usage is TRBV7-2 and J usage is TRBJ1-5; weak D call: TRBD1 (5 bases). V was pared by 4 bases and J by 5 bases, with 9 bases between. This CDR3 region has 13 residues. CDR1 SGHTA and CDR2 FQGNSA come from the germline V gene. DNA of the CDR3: TGTGCCAGCAGCTCCATAGGGGATCAGCCCCAGCATTTT. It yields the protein CASSSIGDQPQHF.

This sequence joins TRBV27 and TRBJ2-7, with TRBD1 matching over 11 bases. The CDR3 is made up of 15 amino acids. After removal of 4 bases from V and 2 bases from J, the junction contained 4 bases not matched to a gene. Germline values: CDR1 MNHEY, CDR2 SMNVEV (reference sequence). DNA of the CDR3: TGTGCCAGCAGTTACGGGACAGGGGGTGCCTACGAGCAGTACTTC. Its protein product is CASSYGTGGAYEQYF.

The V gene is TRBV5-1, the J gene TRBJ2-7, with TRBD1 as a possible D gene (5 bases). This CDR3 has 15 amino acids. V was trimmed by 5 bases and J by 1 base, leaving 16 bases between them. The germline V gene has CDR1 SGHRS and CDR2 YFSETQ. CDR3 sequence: CASRPQGSKSYEQYF. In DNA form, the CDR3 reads TGCGCCAGCAGGCCTCAGGGATCCAAATCCTACGAGCAGTACTTC.

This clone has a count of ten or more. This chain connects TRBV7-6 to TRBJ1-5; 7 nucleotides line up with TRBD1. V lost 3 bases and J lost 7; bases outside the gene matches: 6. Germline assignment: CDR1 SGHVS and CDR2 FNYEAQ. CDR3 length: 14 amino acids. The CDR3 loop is CASSLGPTGQPQHF. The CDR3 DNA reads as TGTGCCAGCAGCTTGGGCCCGACAGGGCAGCCCCAGCATTTT.

CDR3 nucleotides: TGTGCCAGCAGGCCCGCGGACACCCTGAACACTGAAGCTTTCTTT. It specifies CASRPADTLNTEAFF. The J gene is TRBJ1-1, the V gene TRBV28, with a possible D match to TRBD1 (5 bases). CDR1 is MDHEN, CDR2 SYDVKM, per germline. The CDR3 spans 15 residues. Trimming removed 6 bases from V and 0 bases from J, with 14 bases in between.

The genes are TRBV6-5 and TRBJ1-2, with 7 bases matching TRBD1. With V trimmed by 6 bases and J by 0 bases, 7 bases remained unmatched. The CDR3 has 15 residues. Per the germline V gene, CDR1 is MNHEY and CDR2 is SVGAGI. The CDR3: CASSKTGTSNYGYTF. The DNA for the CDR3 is TGTGCCAGCAGCAAGACAGGGACCTCTAACTATGGCTACACCTTC.

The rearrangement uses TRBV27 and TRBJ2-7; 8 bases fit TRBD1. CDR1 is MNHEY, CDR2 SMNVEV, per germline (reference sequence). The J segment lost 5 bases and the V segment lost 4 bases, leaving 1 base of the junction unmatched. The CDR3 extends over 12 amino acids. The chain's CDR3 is CASSSTGDEQYF. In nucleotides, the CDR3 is TGTGCCAGCAGTTCGACAGGGGACGAGCAGTACTTC.

CDR3 sequence reads: CASSSGKGQGASGYTF. The CDR3, as DNA: TGTGCCAGCAGTTCGGGGAAGGGACAGGGGGCGAGTGGCTACACCTTC. The chain has TRBV28 and TRBJ1-2; 12 nucleotides line up with TRBD1. The CDR3 length is 16 residues. In germline, CDR1 is MDHEN, CDR2 SYDVKM. V lost 4 bases to trimming and J lost 7 bases; unmatched junction nucleotides: 10.

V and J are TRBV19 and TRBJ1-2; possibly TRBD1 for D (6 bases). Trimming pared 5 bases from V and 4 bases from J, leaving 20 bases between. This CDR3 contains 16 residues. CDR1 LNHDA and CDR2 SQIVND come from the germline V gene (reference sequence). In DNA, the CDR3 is TGTGCCAGTAGTCCGTCGAACAGGGTCCCTACCTATGGCTACACCTTC. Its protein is CASSPSNRVPTYGYTF.

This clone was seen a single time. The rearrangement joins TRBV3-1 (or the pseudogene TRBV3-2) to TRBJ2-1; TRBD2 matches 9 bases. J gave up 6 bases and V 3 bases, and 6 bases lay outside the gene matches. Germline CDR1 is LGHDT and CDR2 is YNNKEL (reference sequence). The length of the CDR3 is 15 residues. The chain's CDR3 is CASSHLRGGSNEQFF. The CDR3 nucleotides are TGTGCCAGCAGCCATTTGCGGGGGGGCAGCAATGAGCAGTTCTTC.

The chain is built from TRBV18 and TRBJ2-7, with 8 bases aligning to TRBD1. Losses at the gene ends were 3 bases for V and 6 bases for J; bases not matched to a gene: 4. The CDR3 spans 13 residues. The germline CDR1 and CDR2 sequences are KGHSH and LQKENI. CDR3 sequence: CASSPDREAEQYF. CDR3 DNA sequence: TGTGCCAGCTCACCGGACAGGGAGGCCGAGCAGTACTTC.